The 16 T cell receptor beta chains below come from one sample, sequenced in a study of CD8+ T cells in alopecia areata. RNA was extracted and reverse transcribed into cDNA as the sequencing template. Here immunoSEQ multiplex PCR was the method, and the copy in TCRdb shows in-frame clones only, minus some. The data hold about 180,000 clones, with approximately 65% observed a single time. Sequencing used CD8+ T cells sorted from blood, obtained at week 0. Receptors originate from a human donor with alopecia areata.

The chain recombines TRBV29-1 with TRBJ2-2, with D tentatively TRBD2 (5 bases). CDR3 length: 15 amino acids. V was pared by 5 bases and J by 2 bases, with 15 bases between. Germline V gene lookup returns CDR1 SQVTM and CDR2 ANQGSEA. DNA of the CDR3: TGCAGCGTTAGAGGGTATATGGGTAACACCGGGGAGCTGTTTTTT. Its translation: CSVRGYMGNTGELFF.

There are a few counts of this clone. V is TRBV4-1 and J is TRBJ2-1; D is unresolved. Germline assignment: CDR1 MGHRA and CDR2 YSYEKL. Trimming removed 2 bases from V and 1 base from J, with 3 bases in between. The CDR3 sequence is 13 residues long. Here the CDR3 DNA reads TGCGCCAGCAGCCAACAGTCCTACAATGAGCAGTTCTTC. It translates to CASSQQSYNEQFF.

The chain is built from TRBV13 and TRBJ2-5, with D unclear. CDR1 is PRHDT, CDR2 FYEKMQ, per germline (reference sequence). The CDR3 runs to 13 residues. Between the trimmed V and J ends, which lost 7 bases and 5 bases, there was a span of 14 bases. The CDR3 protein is CASTQETRETQYF. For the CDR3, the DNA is TGTGCCAGCACCCAAGAGACAAGGGAGACCCAGTACTTC.

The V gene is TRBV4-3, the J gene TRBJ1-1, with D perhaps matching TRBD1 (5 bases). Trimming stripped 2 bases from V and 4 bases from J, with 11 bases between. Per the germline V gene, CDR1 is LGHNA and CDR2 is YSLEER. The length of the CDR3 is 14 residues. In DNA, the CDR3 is TGCGCCAGCAGCCAACAGGGTGTGGGCACTGAAGCTTTCTTT. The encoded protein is CASSQQGVGTEAFF.

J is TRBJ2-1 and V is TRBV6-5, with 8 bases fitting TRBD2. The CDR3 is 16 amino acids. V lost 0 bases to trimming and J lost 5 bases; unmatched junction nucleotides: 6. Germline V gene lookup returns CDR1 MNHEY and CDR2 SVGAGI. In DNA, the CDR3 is TGTGCCAGCAGTTACTCTCCTCGGGGGGGACACAATGAGCAGTTCTTC. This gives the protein CASSYSPRGGHNEQFF.

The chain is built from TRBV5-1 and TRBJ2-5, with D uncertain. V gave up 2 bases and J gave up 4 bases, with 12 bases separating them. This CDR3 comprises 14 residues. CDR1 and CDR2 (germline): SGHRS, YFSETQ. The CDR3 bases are TGCGCCAGCAGCTTAAGCACCAGCCGAGAGACCCAGTACTTC. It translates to CASSLSTSRETQYF.

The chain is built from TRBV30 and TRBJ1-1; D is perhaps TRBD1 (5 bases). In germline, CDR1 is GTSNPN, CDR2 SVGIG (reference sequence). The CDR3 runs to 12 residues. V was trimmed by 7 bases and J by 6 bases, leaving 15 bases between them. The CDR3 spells CAYRDLDPEAFF. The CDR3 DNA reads TGTGCCTACCGGGACCTCGACCCTGAAGCTTTCTTT.

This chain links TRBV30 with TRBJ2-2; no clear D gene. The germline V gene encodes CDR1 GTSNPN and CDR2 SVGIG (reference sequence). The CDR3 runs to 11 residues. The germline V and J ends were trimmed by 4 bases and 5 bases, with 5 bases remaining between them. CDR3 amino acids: CAWTVTGELFF. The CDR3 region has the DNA TGTGCCTGGACCGTTACCGGGGAGCTGTTTTTT.

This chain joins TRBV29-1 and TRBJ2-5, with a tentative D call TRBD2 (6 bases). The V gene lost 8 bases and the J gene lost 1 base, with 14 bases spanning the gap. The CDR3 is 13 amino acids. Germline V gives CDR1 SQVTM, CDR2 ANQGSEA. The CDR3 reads CSIHPGLQETQYF. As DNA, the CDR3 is TGCAGCATCCACCCGGGACTCCAAGAGACCCAGTACTTC.

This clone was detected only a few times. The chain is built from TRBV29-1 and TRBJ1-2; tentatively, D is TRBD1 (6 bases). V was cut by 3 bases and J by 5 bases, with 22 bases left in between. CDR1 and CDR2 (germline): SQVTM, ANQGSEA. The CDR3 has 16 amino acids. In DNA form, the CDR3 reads TGCAGCGTTGACGTCCGAGAGGGACTAGGGGGGTATGGCTACACCTTC. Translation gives CSVDVREGLGGYGYTF.

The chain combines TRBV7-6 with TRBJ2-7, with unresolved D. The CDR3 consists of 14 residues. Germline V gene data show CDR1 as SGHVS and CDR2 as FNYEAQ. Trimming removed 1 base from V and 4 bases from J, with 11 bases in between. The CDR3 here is CASSLGAPGYEQYF. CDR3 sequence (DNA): TGTGCCAGCAGCTTAGGGGCGCCTGGTTACGAGCAGTACTTC.

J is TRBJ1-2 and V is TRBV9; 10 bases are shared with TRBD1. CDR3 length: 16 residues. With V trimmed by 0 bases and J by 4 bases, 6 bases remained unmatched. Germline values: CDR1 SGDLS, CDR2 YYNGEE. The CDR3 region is CASSVGATGGSYGYTF. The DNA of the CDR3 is TGTGCCAGCAGCGTAGGTGCGACAGGGGGCAGCTATGGCTACACCTTC.

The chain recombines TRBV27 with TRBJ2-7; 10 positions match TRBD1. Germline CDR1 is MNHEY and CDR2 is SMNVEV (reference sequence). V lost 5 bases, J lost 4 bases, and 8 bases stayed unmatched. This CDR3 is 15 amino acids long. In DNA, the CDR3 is TGTGCCAGCAGTCTTATGGGACAGGGGATGTACGAGCAGTACTTC. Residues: CASSLMGQGMYEQYF.

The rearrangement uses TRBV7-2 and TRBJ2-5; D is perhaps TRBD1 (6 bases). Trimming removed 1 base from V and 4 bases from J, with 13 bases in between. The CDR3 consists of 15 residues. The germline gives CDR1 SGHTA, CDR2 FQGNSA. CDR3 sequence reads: CASSLGIDRRETQYF. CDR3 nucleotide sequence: TGTGCCAGCAGCTTAGGGATCGACAGGAGAGAGACCCAGTACTTC.

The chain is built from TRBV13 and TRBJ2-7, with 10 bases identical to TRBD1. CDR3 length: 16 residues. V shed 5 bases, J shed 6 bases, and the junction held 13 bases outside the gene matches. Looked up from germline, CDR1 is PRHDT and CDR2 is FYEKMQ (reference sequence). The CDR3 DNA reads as TGTGCCAGCAGCCCGCGGGGACAGGGGCCAGGGGTCGAGCAGTACTTC. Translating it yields CASSPRGQGPGVEQYF.

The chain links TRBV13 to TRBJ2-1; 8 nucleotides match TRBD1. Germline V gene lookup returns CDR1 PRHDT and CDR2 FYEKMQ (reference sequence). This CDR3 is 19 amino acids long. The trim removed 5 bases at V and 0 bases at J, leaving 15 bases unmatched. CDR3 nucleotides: TGTGCCAGCAGCCCCTCGTCCCGGGACAGGTCCGACTCCTACAATGAGCAGTTCTTC. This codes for CASSPSSRDRSDSYNEQFF.